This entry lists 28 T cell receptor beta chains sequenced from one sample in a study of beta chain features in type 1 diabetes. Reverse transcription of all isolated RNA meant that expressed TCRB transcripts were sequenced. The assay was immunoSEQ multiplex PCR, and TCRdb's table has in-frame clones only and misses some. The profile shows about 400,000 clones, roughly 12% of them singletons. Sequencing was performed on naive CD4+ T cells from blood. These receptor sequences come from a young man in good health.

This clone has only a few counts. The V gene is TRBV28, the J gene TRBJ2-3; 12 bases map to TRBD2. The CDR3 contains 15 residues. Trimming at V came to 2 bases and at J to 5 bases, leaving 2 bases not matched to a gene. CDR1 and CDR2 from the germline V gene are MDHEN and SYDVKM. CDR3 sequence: CASSLRGLAGDTQYF. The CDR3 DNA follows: TGTGCCAGCAGTTTAAGGGGACTAGCGGGAGATACGCAGTATTTT.

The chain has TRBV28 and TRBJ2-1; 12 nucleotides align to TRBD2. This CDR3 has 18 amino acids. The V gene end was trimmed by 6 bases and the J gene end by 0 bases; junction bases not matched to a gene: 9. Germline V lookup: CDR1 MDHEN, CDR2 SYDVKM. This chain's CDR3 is CASRGGLAGTNSYNEQFF. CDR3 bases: TGTGCCAGCAGGGGGGGACTAGCGGGTACTAACTCCTACAATGAGCAGTTCTTC.

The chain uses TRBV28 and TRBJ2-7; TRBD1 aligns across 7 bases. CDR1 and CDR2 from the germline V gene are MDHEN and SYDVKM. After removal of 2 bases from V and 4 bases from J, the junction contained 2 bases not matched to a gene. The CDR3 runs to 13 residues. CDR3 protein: CASSLPGQYEQYF. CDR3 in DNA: TGTGCCAGCAGTTTACCGGGACAGTACGAGCAGTACTTC.

The CDR3 region is CASSQSGTGAYEQYF. The CDR3 coding sequence is TGTGCCAGCAGTCAGTCCGGGACAGGGGCCTACGAGCAGTACTTC. The V and J genes are TRBV6-5 and TRBJ2-7, with 10 bases fitting TRBD1. CDR1 is MNHEY, CDR2 SVGAGI, per germline. J lost 2 bases, V lost 5 bases, and 6 bases had no gene match. The CDR3 is 15 residues long.

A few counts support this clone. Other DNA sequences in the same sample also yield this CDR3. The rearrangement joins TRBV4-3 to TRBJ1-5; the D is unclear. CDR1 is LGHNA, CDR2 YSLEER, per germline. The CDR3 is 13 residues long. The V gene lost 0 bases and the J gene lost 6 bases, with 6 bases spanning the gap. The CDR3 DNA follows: TGCGCCAGCAGCCAAGATGAGGGTCAGCCCCAGCATTTT. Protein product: CASSQDEGQPQHF.

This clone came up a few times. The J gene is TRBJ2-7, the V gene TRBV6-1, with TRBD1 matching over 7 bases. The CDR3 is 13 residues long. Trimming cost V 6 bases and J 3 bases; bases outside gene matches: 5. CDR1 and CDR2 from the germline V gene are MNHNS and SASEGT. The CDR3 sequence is CASRGAGGYEQYF. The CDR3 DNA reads TGTGCCAGCAGGGGAGCAGGGGGCTACGAGCAGTACTTC.

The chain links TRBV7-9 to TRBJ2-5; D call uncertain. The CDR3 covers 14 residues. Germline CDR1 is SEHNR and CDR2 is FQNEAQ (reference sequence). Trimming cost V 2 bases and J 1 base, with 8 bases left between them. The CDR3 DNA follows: TGTGCCAGCAGCTTACAGGCCAGCCAAGAGACCCAGTACTTC. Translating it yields CASSLQASQETQYF.

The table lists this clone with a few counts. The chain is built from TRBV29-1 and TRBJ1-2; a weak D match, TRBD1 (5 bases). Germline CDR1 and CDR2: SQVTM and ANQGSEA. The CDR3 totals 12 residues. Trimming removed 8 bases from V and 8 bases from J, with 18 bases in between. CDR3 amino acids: CSTSGGRKGYTF. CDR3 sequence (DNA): TGCAGCACCTCCGGGGGTAGGAAGGGCTACACCTTC.

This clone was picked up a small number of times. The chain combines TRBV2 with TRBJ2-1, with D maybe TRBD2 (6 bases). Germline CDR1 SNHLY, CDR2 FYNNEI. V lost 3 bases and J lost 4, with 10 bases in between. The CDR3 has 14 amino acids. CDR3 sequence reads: CASSEGLEYNEQFF. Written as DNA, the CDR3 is TGTGCCAGCAGTGAGGGACTGGAGTACAATGAGCAGTTCTTC.

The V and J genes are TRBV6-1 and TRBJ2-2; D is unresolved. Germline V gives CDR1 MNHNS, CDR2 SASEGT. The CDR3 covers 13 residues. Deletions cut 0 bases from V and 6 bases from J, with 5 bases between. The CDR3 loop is CASSEARSGELFF. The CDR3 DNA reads TGTGCCAGCAGTGAAGCGCGCTCCGGGGAGCTGTTTTTT.

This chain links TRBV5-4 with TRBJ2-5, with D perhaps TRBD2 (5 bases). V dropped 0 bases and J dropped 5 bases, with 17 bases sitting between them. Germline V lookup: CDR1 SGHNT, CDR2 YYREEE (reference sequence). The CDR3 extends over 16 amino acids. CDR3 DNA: TGTGCCAGCAGCTTGGCCGGCGCGAGGGTTCGGGAGACCCAGTACTTC. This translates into CASSLAGARVRETQYF.

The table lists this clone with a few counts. The CDR3 bases are TGTGCCAGCAGTATACGGACAGGGATCCGCCAGCCCCAGCATTTT. Its translation: CASSIRTGIRQPQHF. The V and J genes are TRBV28 and TRBJ1-5; 8 nucleotides align to TRBD1. The CDR3 contains 15 residues. Losses at the gene ends were 5 bases for V and 7 bases for J; bases not matched to a gene: 10. In germline, CDR1 is MDHEN, CDR2 SYDVKM.

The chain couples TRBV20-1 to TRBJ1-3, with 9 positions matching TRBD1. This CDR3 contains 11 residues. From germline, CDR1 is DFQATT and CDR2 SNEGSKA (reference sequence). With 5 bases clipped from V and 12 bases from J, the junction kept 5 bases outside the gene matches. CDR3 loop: CSAWDREGIYF. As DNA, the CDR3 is TGCAGTGCTTGGGACAGGGAAGGCATATATTTT.

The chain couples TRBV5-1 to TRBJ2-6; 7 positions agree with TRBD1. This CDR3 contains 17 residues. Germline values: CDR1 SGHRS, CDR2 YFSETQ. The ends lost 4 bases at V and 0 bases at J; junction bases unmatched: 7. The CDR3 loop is CASSIPGQSSGANVLTF. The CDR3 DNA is TGCGCCAGCAGCATTCCGGGACAGTCCTCTGGGGCCAACGTCCTGACTTTC.

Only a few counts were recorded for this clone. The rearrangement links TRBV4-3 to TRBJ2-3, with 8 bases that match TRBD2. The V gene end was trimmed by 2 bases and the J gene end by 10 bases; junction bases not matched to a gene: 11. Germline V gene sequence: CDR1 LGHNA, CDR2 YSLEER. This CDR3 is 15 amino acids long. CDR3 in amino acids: CASSQSGLAWDAQYF. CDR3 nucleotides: TGCGCCAGCAGCCAAAGCGGACTAGCTTGGGATGCGCAGTATTTT.

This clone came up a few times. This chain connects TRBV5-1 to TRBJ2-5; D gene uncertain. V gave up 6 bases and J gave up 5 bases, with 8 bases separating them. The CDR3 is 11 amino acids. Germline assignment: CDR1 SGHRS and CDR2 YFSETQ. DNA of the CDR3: TGCGCCAGCACCCTGGAGGAGACCCAGTACTTC. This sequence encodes CASTLEETQYF. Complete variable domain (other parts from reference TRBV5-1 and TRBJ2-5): KAGVTQTPRYLIKTRGQQVTLSCSPISGHRSVSWYQQTPGQGLQFLFEYFSETQRNKGNFPGRFSGRQFSNSRSEMNVSTLELGDSALYLCASTLEETQYFGPGTRLLVL.

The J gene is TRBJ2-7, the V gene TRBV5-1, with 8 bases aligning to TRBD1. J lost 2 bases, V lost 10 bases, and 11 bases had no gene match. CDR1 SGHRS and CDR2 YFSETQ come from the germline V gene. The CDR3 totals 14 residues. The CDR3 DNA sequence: TGCGCCGGCCCTCCGGGACAGGTGACCTACGAGCAGTACTTC. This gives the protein CAGPPGQVTYEQYF.

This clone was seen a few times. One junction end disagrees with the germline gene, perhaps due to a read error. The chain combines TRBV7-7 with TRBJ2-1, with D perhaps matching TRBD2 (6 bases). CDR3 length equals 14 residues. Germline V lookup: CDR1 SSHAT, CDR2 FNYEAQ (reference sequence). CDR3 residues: CASSPERAYNEQFF. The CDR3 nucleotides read TGTGCTAGCAGCCCAGAGCGGGCCTACAATGAGCAGTTCTTC. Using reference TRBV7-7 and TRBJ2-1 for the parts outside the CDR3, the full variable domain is GAGVSQSPRYKVTKRGQDVTLRCDPISSHATLYWYQQALGQGPEFLTYFNYEAQPDKSGLPSDRFSAERPEGSISTLTIQRTEQRDSAMYRCASSPERAYNEQFFGPGTRLTVL.

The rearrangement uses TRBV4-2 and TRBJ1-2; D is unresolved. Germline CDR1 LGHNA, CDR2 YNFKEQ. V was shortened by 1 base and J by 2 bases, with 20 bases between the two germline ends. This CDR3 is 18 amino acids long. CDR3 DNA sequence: TGTGCCAGCAGCCAAGCTTCGTCGGTATGGGCCGAAAACTATGGCTACACCTTC. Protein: CASSQASSVWAENYGYTF.

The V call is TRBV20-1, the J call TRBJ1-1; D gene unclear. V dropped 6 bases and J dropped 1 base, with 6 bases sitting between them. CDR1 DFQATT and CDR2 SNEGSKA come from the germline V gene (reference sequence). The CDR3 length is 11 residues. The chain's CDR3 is CSAAGNTEAFF. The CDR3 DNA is TGCAGTGCCGCCGGGAACACTGAAGCTTTCTTT.

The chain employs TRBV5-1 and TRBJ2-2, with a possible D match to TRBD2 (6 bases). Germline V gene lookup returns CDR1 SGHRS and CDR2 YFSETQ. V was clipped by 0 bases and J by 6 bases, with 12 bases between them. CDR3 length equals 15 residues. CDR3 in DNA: TGCGCCAGCAGCTTGGTACTGGAGGGGTCCGGGGAGCTGTTTTTT. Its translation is CASSLVLEGSGELFF.

The CDR3 spells CASISRAGNTQYF. The CDR3 region has the DNA TGTGCCAGCATATCCCGGGCAGGGAATACGCAGTATTTT. This chain links TRBV2 with TRBJ2-3; D possibly corresponds to TRBD1 (5 bases). The germline gives CDR1 SNHLY, CDR2 FYNNEI. This CDR3 has 13 residues. V gave up 7 bases and J gave up 7 bases, with 15 bases separating them. Supplemented by reference TRBV2 and TRBJ2-3, the full variable domain reads EPEVTQTPSHQVTQMGQEVILRCVPISNHLYFYWYRQILGQKVEFLVSFYNNEISEKSEIFDDQFSVERPDGSNFTLKIRSTKLEDSAMYFCASISRAGNTQYFGPGTRLTVL.

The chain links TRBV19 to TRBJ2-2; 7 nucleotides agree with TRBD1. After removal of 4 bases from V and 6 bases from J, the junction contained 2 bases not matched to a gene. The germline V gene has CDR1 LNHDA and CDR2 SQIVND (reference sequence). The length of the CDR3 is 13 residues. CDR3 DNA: TGTGCCAGTAGTACCGACAGGGCCGGGGAGCTGTTTTTT. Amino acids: CASSTDRAGELFF.

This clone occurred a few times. The CDR3 DNA is TGTGCCAGCAGCCCTGGGGGGGTGAACACTGAAGCTTTCTTT. It is translated as CASSPGGVNTEAFF. The gene calls are TRBV9 and TRBJ1-1, with D tentatively TRBD1 (5 bases). The CDR3 length is 14 residues. Germline CDR1 is SGDLS and CDR2 is YYNGEE. V shed 4 bases and J shed 0 bases, with 10 bases lying between them.

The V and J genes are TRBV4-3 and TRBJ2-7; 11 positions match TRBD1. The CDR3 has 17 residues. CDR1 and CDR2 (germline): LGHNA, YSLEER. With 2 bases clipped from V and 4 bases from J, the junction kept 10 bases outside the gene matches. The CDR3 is CASSQSFSGQGGYEQYF. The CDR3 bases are TGCGCCAGCAGCCAATCCTTTTCGGGACAGGGGGGGTACGAGCAGTACTTC.

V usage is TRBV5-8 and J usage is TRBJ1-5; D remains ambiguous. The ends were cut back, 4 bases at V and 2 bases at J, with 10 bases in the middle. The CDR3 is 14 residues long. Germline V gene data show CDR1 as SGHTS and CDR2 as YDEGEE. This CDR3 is CASSPRTRNQPQHF. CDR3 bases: TGTGCCAGCAGCCCTAGGACTCGCAATCAGCCCCAGCATTTT.

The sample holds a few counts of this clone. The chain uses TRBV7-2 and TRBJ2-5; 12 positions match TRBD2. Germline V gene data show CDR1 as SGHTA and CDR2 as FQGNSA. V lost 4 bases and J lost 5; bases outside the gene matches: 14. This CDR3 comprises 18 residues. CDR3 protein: CASSSGLAGPLGGETQYF. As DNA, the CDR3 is TGTGCCAGCAGCTCGGGACTAGCGGGCCCCCTCGGGGGGGAGACCCAGTACTTC.

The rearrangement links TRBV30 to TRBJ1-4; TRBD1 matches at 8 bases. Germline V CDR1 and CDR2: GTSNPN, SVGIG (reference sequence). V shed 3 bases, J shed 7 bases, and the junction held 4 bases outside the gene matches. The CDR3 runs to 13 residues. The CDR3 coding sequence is TGTGCCTGGAGCCAGGGGGCGTTTGAAAAACTGTTTTTT. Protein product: CAWSQGAFEKLFF. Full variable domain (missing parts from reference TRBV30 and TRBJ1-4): SQTIHQWPATLVQPVGSPLSLECTVEGTSNPNLYWYRQAAGRGLQLLFYSVGIGQISSEVPQNLSASRPQDRQFILSSKKLLLSDSGFYLCAWSQGAFEKLFFGSGTQLSVL.